This entry lists 28 T cell receptor beta chains sequenced from one sample in a study of blood T cell repertoires in COVID-19. Using immunoSEQ multiplex PCR, the repertoire was profiled, and TCRdb retains in-frame clones only, with some absent. The table lists about 370,000 clones, approximately 88% of them singletons, with around 3% in the top ten. The sample consisted of peripheral blood. The origin of the receptors is a woman aged 30 to 39 with COVID-19, enrolled during active disease.

The rearrangement uses TRBV28 and TRBJ2-3; TRBD2 matches at 13 bases. The CDR3 runs 16 residues. Germline V lookup: CDR1 MDHEN, CDR2 SYDVKM. J was trimmed by 7 bases and V by 4 bases; bases with no gene match: 8. The CDR3 bases are TGTGCCAGCAGTTCCCCCGGGACTAGCGGGGCTCATACGCAGTATTTT. Its translation: CASSSPGTSGAHTQYF.

The chain employs TRBV5-4 and TRBJ2-5; D is perhaps TRBD2 (6 bases). The germline V gene has CDR1 SGHNT and CDR2 YYREEE (reference sequence). CDR3 length: 15 amino acids. V was clipped by 0 bases and J by 9 bases, with 18 bases between them. CDR3 in DNA: TGTGCCAGCAGCTTGGTGGACGGCGGGGCCACGCCCCAGTACTTC. Encoded protein: CASSLVDGGATPQYF. The whole variable domain, remainder taken from reference TRBV5-4 and TRBJ2-5, is ETGVTQSPTHLIKTRGQQVTLRCSSQSGHNTVSWYQQALGQGPQFIFQYYREEENGRGNFPPRFSGLQFPNYSSELNVNALELDDSALYLCASSLVDGGATPQYFGPGTRLLVL.

The chain carries TRBV4-3 and TRBJ2-7; TRBD2 matches 11 bases. The ends lost 0 bases at V and 0 bases at J; junction bases unmatched: 4. Germline CDR1 is LGHNA and CDR2 is YSLEER. The CDR3 length is 17 residues. The CDR3, as DNA: TGCGCCAGCAGCCAAGATAGCGGGGGGGCGAGCTCCTACGAGCAGTACTTC. It codes for CASSQDSGGASSYEQYF.

V gene TRBV6-2 or TRBV6-3 combines with J gene TRBJ2-3; 7 bases line up with TRBD1. The CDR3 sequence is 14 residues long. Unmatched junction bases numbered 3, after V lost 2 bases and J lost 4 bases. Germline V gene data show CDR1 as MNHEY and CDR2 as SVGEGT. The CDR3 coding sequence is TGTGCCAGCAGTTACGGGGGACAGTCAGATACGCAGTATTTT. It translates to CASSYGGQSDTQYF.

V gene TRBV3-1 (or the pseudogene TRBV3-2) combines with J gene TRBJ2-5; 8 positions agree with TRBD2. Germline CDR1 and CDR2: LGHDT and YNNKEL (reference sequence). The ends lost 1 base at V and 4 bases at J; junction bases unmatched: 5. CDR3 size: 15 residues. The DNA of the CDR3 is TGTGCCAGCAGCCAAGTGAACGGGAGGGTAGAGACCCAGTACTTC. This gives the protein CASSQVNGRVETQYF.

The rearrangement uses TRBV9 and TRBJ2-3; D uncertain. From germline, CDR1 is SGDLS and CDR2 YYNGEE. The CDR3 length is 17 residues. V was clipped by 4 bases and J by 0 bases, with 18 bases between them. The CDR3 protein is CASSTPGASPSTDTQYF. For the CDR3, the DNA is TGTGCCAGCAGCACCCCCGGAGCATCTCCTAGCACAGATACGCAGTATTTT.

The V and J genes are TRBV7-9 and TRBJ1-6; perhaps TRBD1 as D (5 bases). Germline assignment: CDR1 SEHNR and CDR2 FQNEAQ (reference sequence). V was pared by 4 bases and J by 8 bases, with 18 bases between. The CDR3 extends over 16 amino acids. The CDR3 DNA follows: TGTGCCAGCAGCTCCACGACCGGGACGGGAGATTCACCCCTCCACTTT. Its protein is CASSSTTGTGDSPLHF.

The gene calls are TRBV11-3 and TRBJ2-7; D might be TRBD2 (6 bases). The ends were cut back, 1 base at V and 6 bases at J, with 10 bases in the middle. CDR1 and CDR2 from the germline V gene are SGHNT and YENEEA. The CDR3 totals 13 residues. In nucleotides, the CDR3 is TGTGCCAGCAGCTTAGGGCGGGGTTTCGAGCAGTACTTC. This gives the protein CASSLGRGFEQYF.

V and J are TRBV5-8 and TRBJ1-5, with 9 bases lining up with TRBD1. From germline, CDR1 is SGHTS and CDR2 YDEGEE. J was trimmed by 7 bases and V by 4 bases; bases with no gene match: 9. This CDR3 is 15 amino acids long. The CDR3 loop is CASSKTRTGVQPQHF. The CDR3 coding sequence is TGTGCCAGCAGCAAAACCCGGACAGGGGTCCAGCCCCAGCATTTT.

V gene TRBV11-2 combines with J gene TRBJ2-7, with D unresolved. V was trimmed by 5 bases and J by 2 bases, leaving 13 bases between them. This CDR3 is built from 14 residues. CDR1 SGHAT and CDR2 FQNNGV come from the germline V gene. CDR3 sequence: CASSPPLVPYEQYF. CDR3 nucleotide sequence: TGTGCCAGCAGCCCCCCACTGGTCCCCTACGAGCAGTACTTC.

The rearrangement joins TRBV10-3 to TRBJ2-6, with 10 nucleotides matching TRBD2. Germline loops: CDR1 ENHRY, CDR2 SYGVKD. V dropped 7 bases and J dropped 4; count of bases not matched to a gene: 13. The CDR3 loop spans 18 amino acids. The CDR3 DNA is TGTGCCATCACCCCCCAAGCGGGGGGGCCGGAAGGGGCCAACGTCCTGACTTTC. Translation: CAITPQAGGPEGANVLTF.

A remark on this clone: This same CDR3 is encoded by further DNA sequences in the sample. The chain is built from TRBV18 and TRBJ1-4; D might be TRBD1 (6 bases). The CDR3 is made up of 14 amino acids. The germline gives CDR1 KGHSH, CDR2 LQKENI. Trimming cost V 3 bases and J 5 bases, with 10 bases left between them. The CDR3 here is CASSPPGQNEKLFF. The CDR3 DNA reads TGTGCCAGCTCACCGCCAGGACAGAATGAAAAACTGTTTTTT.

The gene calls are TRBV14 and TRBJ2-1; D is perhaps TRBD2 (5 bases). The CDR3 extends over 17 amino acids. Per germline, CDR1 SGHDN and CDR2 FVKESK. V lost 5 bases to trimming and J lost 4 bases, with 21 bases between them. CDR3: CASSNHLFAGRYNEQFF. For the CDR3, the DNA is TGTGCCAGCAGCAACCACCTCTTCGCGGGCCGATACAATGAGCAGTTCTTC.

The V call is TRBV7-8, the J call TRBJ2-2, with TRBD1 as a possible D gene (6 bases). V was pared by 6 bases and J by 5 bases, with 13 bases between. This CDR3 comprises 14 residues. Germline V CDR1 and CDR2: SGHVS, FQNEAQ. The CDR3 nucleotides are TGTGCCAGCAGAACCCACAGGGATACCGGGGAGCTGTTTTTT. Translated: CASRTHRDTGELFF.

This clone was detected once. J is TRBJ2-1 and V is TRBV7-8, with a tentative D call TRBD2 (5 bases). Trimming took 5 bases from V and 0 from J, leaving 23 bases between them. Germline V gives CDR1 SGHVS, CDR2 FQNEAQ. CDR3 length equals 19 residues. CDR3 sequence (DNA): TGTGCCAGCAGCGCACGAACCTCCGGGCCCGGGATCTCCTACAATGAGCAGTTCTTC. Its protein is CASSARTSGPGISYNEQFF.

This clone showed up just a few times. The rearrangement uses TRBV6-5 and TRBJ1-2; D might be TRBD1 (5 bases). Trimming stripped 2 bases from V and 8 bases from J, with 18 bases between. The germline V gene has CDR1 MNHEY and CDR2 SVGAGI. The CDR3 totals 15 residues. The CDR3 sequence: CASSYGSGPSEGYTF. CDR3 bases: TGTGCCAGCAGTTACGGCTCAGGGCCAAGTGAGGGCTACACCTTC.

This chain connects TRBV28 to TRBJ2-1, with 10 bases lining up with TRBD1. CDR1 is MDHEN and CDR2 is SYDVKM in the germline V gene. The CDR3 runs 16 residues. The trim removed 2 bases at V and 9 bases at J, leaving 10 bases unmatched. The CDR3, as DNA: TGTGCCAGCAGTTTAGCCGGGACAGGGGTTGGTATTGAGCAGTTCTTC. Amino acid sequence: CASSLAGTGVGIEQFF.

V and J are TRBV5-4 and TRBJ2-7; D remains ambiguous. V shed 2 bases and J shed 1 base, with 10 bases lying between them. CDR3 size: 14 residues. Germline CDR1 SGHNT, CDR2 YYREEE (reference sequence). Here the CDR3 reads CASSLWAKSYEQYF. CDR3 in DNA: TGTGCCAGCAGCTTATGGGCGAAATCCTACGAGCAGTACTTC.

The chain is built from TRBV18 and TRBJ1-1; no definite D call. CDR1 and CDR2 from the germline V gene are KGHSH and LQKENI. The CDR3 contains 14 residues. With 3 bases removed from V and 1 base from J, the gap between germline ends came to 9 bases. This chain's CDR3 is CASSPKGGNTEAFF. The CDR3 DNA is TGTGCCAGCTCACCGAAAGGAGGGAACACTGAAGCTTTCTTT.

V gene TRBV18 combines with J gene TRBJ2-6; 9 positions match TRBD2. Germline lookup yields CDR1 KGHSH and CDR2 LQKENI. The ends lost 4 bases at V and 0 bases at J; junction bases unmatched: 10. The CDR3 runs to 19 residues. CDR3 loop: CASSRSRSGGNSGANVLTF. CDR3 DNA sequence: TGTGCCAGCTCACGGAGTCGTAGCGGGGGCAACTCTGGGGCCAACGTCCTGACTTTC.

This clone was seen a few times. Written as DNA, the CDR3 is TGTGCCAGCAGATCGGTGGACACTGAAGCTTTCTTT. Protein: CASRSVDTEAFF. V gene TRBV28 combines with J gene TRBJ1-1, with D hard to call. Per the germline V gene, CDR1 is MDHEN and CDR2 is SYDVKM. The CDR3 loop spans 12 amino acids. V dropped 6 bases and J dropped 3 bases, with 8 bases sitting between them.

The chain employs TRBV24-1 and TRBJ1-1, with a weak D call TRBD1 (6 bases). Trimming removed 3 bases at V and 1 base at J, with 14 bases between. The CDR3 sequence is 16 residues long. The germline CDR1 and CDR2 sequences are KGHDR and SFDVKD. Written as DNA, the CDR3 is TGTGCCACCAGTGATCCCGGGACATCCCAGAACACTGAAGCTTTCTTT. Its protein product is CATSDPGTSQNTEAFF.

V is TRBV10-2 and J is TRBJ2-3, with D unresolved. The CDR3 is 14 residues long. The germline V gene has CDR1 WSHSY and CDR2 SAAADI. The V end lost 2 bases, the J end lost 3 bases, and 9 bases lay between the germline ends. CDR3 bases: TGCGCCAGCAGTGAGGCACAGAAAACAGATACGCAGTATTTT. It codes for CASSEAQKTDTQYF.

This clone was seen more than once but under ten times. The chain recombines TRBV5-6 with TRBJ2-7; 7 positions agree with TRBD2. This CDR3 region has 14 residues. Germline lookup yields CDR1 SGHDT and CDR2 YYEEEE. Trimming cost V 6 bases and J 5 bases; bases outside gene matches: 11. The CDR3 sequence: CASTFGMGGDEQYF. As DNA, the CDR3 is TGTGCCAGCACCTTCGGGATGGGGGGGGACGAGCAGTACTTC.

The chain carries TRBV7-6 and TRBJ2-1; TRBD2 matches at 10 bases. With V trimmed by 2 bases and J by 3 bases, 19 bases remained unmatched. CDR1 is SGHVS, CDR2 FNYEAQ, per germline. The CDR3 runs 21 residues. The DNA for the CDR3 is TGTGCCAGCAGCTTATCGTCTAGGGTTGTAATAGCGGGGGGACACTACAATGAGCAGTTCTTC. Amino acids: CASSLSSRVVIAGGHYNEQFF.

The genes are TRBV6-2 or TRBV6-3 and TRBJ1-5; the D gene is possibly TRBD1 (5 bases). Between the trimmed V and J ends, which lost 6 bases and 2 bases, there was a span of 23 bases. CDR1 and CDR2 from the germline V gene are MNHEY and SVGEGT. This CDR3 region has 18 residues. This CDR3 reads CASSPDQRLKGGNQPQHF. In DNA form, the CDR3 reads TGTGCCAGCAGCCCGGATCAAAGGCTCAAAGGGGGCAATCAGCCCCAGCATTTT.

The rearrangement uses TRBV5-1 and TRBJ1-1, with 9 bases aligning to TRBD1. Germline V gene data show CDR1 as SGHRS and CDR2 as YFSETQ. J was trimmed by 8 bases and V by 6 bases; bases with no gene match: 8. CDR3 length: 13 residues. DNA of the CDR3: TGCGCCAGCAAGAGGGACAGGGCCACCGAAGCTTTCTTT. It yields the protein CASKRDRATEAFF.

This chain uses TRBV15 with TRBJ2-1; 8 nucleotides match TRBD2. The junction had 1 base not matched to a gene; V was cut back by 1 base and J by 2 bases. Per the germline V gene, CDR1 is LNHNV and CDR2 is YYDKDF (reference sequence). This CDR3 has 15 amino acids. The CDR3 DNA reads TGTGCCACCAGCAGAGCGGGGGGGCCCTACAATGAGCAGTTCTTC. Its protein is CATSRAGGPYNEQFF.